The 15 T cell receptor beta chains given below trace back to one sample, sequenced in a study of T cells in Graves' hyperthyroidism and ophthalmopathy. Researchers amplified the TCR beta CDR3 regions from RNA transcripts. First-round RT-PCR of the TCR CDR3 relied on the HTBI primer set. TCRdb used MiXCR to reprocess the multiplex PCR reads, holding one entry per CDR3 protein. The profile covers some 300,000 distinct CDR3 sequences, with around 13% appearing a single time and roughly 8.2% taken by the ten largest. The sample consisted of blood. These receptors were obtained from a woman aged 40 to 50 with Graves' hyperthyroidism.

A remark on this clonotype: Germline and junction disagree at one end, which may indicate a read error. The J gene is TRBJ1-6, the V gene TRBV7-8, with a tentative D call TRBD1 (5 bases). Per germline, CDR1 SGHVS and CDR2 FQNEAQ. The CDR3 contains 17 residues. CDR3: CAGSLRSTPGGNSPLHF. CDR3 coding DNA: TGTGCCGGCAGCTTAAGAAGCACCCCTGGGGGAAATTCACCCCTCCACTTT.

The rearrangement uses TRBV28 and TRBJ2-2, with D possibly TRBD2 on 5 matching bases. CDR1 and CDR2 (germline): MDHEN, SYDVKM. CDR3 length: 16 residues. The V gene lost 1 base and the J gene lost 5 bases, with 14 bases spanning the gap. CDR3 sequence reads: CASSLSQRSGTGELFF. DNA of the CDR3: TGTGCCAGCAGTTTATCCCAGCGGTCGGGTACCGGGGAGCTGTTTTTT. The whole variable domain, remainder taken from reference TRBV28 and TRBJ2-2, is DVKVTQSSRYLVKRTGEKVFLECVQDMDHENMFWYRQDPGLGLRLIYFSYDVKMKEKGDIPEGYSVSREKKERFSLILESASTNQTSMYLCASSLSQRSGTGELFFGEGSRLTVL.

This clonotype came up many times. The rearrangement uses TRBV20-1 and TRBJ2-3, with 7 positions matching TRBD2. CDR3 length equals 14 residues. Germline V gene sequence: CDR1 DFQATT, CDR2 SNEGSKA (reference sequence). V shed 3 bases and J 6 bases; nucleotides not matched to a gene: 9. CDR3 DNA sequence: TGCAGTGCTAGTGGCCAGCGGGATCGGGATACGCAGTATTTT. Translating it yields CSASGQRDRDTQYF.

This clonotype has a handful of counts. The rearrangement uses TRBV7-6 and TRBJ2-7; D is uncertain. The V gene lost 1 base and the J gene lost 0 bases, with 10 bases spanning the gap. Germline V gene sequence: CDR1 SGHVS, CDR2 FNYEAQ. This CDR3 has 15 residues. The CDR3, as DNA: TGTGCCAGCAGCTTAGGGGCAGGCCCCTCCTACGAGCAGTACTTC. Protein: CASSLGAGPSYEQYF.

This clonotype was counted many times. The chain links TRBV12-3 or TRBV12-4 to TRBJ2-5, with 7 bases matching TRBD1. The ends lost 6 bases at V and 1 base at J; junction bases unmatched: 5. This CDR3 has 14 residues. CDR3 sequence: CASSATGVQETQYF. The CDR3 DNA sequence: TGTGCCAGCAGCGCCACAGGGGTCCAAGAGACCCAGTACTTC.

Of note for this clonotype: This sequence may be a read error, since a much larger clone differs from it by one base. The rearrangement links TRBV3-1 to TRBJ1-6; possible D gene TRBD1, 6 bases. The CDR3 contains 13 residues. The V end lost 5 bases, the J end lost 15 bases, and 17 bases lay between the germline ends. Germline CDR1 and CDR2: LGHDT and YNNKEL (reference sequence). The CDR3 here is CASSTSRGGRLHF. The CDR3 region has the DNA TGTGCCAGCAGCACCTCTAGAGGGGGACGCCTCCACTTT.

This clonotype was found many times. The J gene is TRBJ1-6, the V gene TRBV28; D perhaps matches TRBD1 (6 bases). The CDR3 totals 15 residues. Germline-derived CDR1 and CDR2 are MDHEN and SYDVKM. Trimming shortened V by 5 bases and J by 5 bases, and 13 bases separated the two germline ends. The CDR3 coding sequence is TGTGCCAGCAGTCCGACGGGGGCCCATAATTCACCCCTCCACTTT. Translated, it gives CASSPTGAHNSPLHF.

This clonotype was counted at least ten times. The V and J genes are TRBV5-1 and TRBJ1-4; TRBD1 might be the D (5 bases). Germline assignment: CDR1 SGHRS and CDR2 YFSETQ. The CDR3 extends over 14 amino acids. The V gene lost 3 bases and the J gene lost 7 bases, with 13 bases spanning the gap. The CDR3 sequence is CASSSGLTGEKLFF. The DNA for the CDR3 is TGCGCCAGCAGCTCGGGGCTAACGGGTGAAAAACTGTTTTTT.

This clonotype was counted many times. The rearrangement joins TRBV2 to TRBJ1-2; no definite D call. The CDR3 loop spans 14 amino acids. In germline, CDR1 is SNHLY, CDR2 FYNNEI. Trimming removed 5 bases at V and 2 bases at J, with 12 bases between. The CDR3 sequence: CASSFGYTNYGYTF. CDR3 DNA: TGTGCCAGCAGTTTCGGGTATACGAACTATGGCTACACCTTC.

This clonotype showed up just a few times. The CDR3 does not end in the conserved phenylalanine or tryptophan, so this is likely a read error. The V gene is TRBV11-2, the J gene TRBJ2-1, with 7 bases matching TRBD2. V gave up 4 bases and J gave up 6 bases; unmatched junction bases: 6. This CDR3 is 14 amino acids long. Germline loops: CDR1 SGHAT, CDR2 FQNNGV. CDR3 nucleotide sequence: TGTGCCAGCAGCTCGGGGACGGGGGGCAATGAGCAGTTCCTC. Amino acids: CASSSGTGGNEQFL.

This clonotype has ten or more counts. V gene TRBV3-1 combines with J gene TRBJ2-5; 10 positions match TRBD2. The CDR3 extends over 15 amino acids. V gave up 1 base and J gave up 5 bases; unmatched junction bases: 4. Germline V CDR1 and CDR2: LGHDT, YNNKEL (reference sequence). The CDR3 sequence is CASSQGLAGVETQYF. The DNA for the CDR3 is TGTGCCAGCAGCCAAGGGCTAGCGGGAGTGGAGACCCAGTACTTC.

This clonotype was seen a handful of times. This chain links TRBV5-1 with TRBJ2-4; TRBD2 matches at 8 bases. Looked up from germline, CDR1 is SGHRS and CDR2 is YFSETQ. CDR3 length equals 17 residues. With V trimmed by 6 bases and J by 3 bases, 14 bases remained unmatched. DNA for the CDR3: TGCGCCAGCATGGAAGGATGGCGGGAGGATGTCAAAAACATTCAGTACTTC. Translation: CASMEGWREDVKNIQYF.

In its sample, this clonotype was seen many times. The V gene is TRBV29-1, the J gene TRBJ2-3; D is possibly TRBD1 (5 bases). V shed 5 bases and J shed 4 bases, with 13 bases lying between them. Per germline, CDR1 SQVTM and CDR2 ANQGSEA. There are 13 residues in the CDR3. The CDR3 DNA reads TGCAGCGTTCCTGAGTGGGGCGCAGATACGCAGTATTTT. Amino acid sequence: CSVPEWGADTQYF.

This clonotype was seen repeatedly, ten times or more. The gene calls are TRBV11-3 and TRBJ2-7; 8 nucleotides align to TRBD1. V gave up 5 bases and J gave up 4 bases; unmatched junction bases: 10. The CDR3 loop spans 15 amino acids. Germline lookup yields CDR1 SGHNT and CDR2 YENEEA. In nucleotides, the CDR3 is TGTGCCAGCAGCCCCCCTCGGGACAGGAAGTACGAGCAGTACTTC. This encodes CASSPPRDRKYEQYF.

This clonotype came up many times. The chain recombines TRBV11-2 with TRBJ2-3; D may be TRBD1 (11 bases). The V end was cut by 5 bases, the J end by 3 bases, with 30 bases between. Germline V lookup: CDR1 SGHAT, CDR2 FQNNGV. This CDR3 has 20 residues. In nucleotides, the CDR3 is TGTGCCAGCAGCCGGGACAGGGGGAAACGTCCTAGCGGGAGAACAGATACGCAGTATTTT. The encoded protein is CASSRDRGKRPSGRTDTQYF.